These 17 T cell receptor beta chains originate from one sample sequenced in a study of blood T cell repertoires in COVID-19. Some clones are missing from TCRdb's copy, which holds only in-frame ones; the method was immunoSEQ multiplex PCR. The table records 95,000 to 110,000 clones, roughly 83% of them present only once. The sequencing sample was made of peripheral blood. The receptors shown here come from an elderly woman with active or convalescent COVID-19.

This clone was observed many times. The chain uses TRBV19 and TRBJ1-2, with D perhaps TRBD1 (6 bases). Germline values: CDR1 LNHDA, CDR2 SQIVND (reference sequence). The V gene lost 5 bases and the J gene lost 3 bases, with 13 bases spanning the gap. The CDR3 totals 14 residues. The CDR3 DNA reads TGTGCCAGTAGTCAGATCAGGGGTGACTATGGCTACACCTTC. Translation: CASSQIRGDYGYTF.

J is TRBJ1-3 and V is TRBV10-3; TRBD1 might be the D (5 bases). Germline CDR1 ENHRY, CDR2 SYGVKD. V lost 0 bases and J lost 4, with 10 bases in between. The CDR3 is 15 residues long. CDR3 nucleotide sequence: TGTGCCATCAGTGAGTCGACAGCTTACGGAAACACCATATATTTT. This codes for CAISESTAYGNTIYF.

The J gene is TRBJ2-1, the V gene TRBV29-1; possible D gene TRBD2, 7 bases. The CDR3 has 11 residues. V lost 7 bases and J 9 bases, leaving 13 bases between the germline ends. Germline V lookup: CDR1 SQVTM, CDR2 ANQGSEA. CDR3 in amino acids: CSGGGESEQFF. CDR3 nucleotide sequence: TGCAGCGGGGGGGGCGAGAGTGAGCAGTTCTTC.

CDR3 nucleotides: TGTGCCAGCAGCCCTACTCGGACTAGAGATACGCAGTATTTT. Translated: CASSPTRTRDTQYF. The rearrangement joins TRBV11-2 to TRBJ2-3; 7 bases are a match to TRBD2. J gave up 5 bases and V 5 bases, and 7 bases lay outside the gene matches. The CDR3 spans 14 residues. CDR1 SGHAT and CDR2 FQNNGV come from the germline V gene.

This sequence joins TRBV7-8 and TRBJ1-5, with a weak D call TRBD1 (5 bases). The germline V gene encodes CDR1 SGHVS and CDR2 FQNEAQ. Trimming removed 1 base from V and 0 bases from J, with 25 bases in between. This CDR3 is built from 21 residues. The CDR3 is CASSLGQSTTNSFLSNQPQHF. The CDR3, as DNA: TGTGCCAGCAGCTTAGGACAGTCGACAACTAACTCTTTTCTTAGCAATCAGCCCCAGCATTTT. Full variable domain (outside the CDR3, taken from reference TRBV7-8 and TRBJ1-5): GAGVSQSPRYKVAKRGQDVALRCDPISGHVSLFWYQQALGQGPEFLTYFQNEAQLDKSGLPSDRFFAERPEGSVSTLKIQRTQQEDSAVYLCASSLGQSTTNSFLSNQPQHFGDGTRLSIL.

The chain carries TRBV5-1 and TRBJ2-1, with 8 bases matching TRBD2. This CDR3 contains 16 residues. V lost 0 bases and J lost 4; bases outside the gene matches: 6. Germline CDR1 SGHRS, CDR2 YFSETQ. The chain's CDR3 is CASSLDRRGAYNEQFF. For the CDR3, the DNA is TGCGCCAGCAGCTTGGATAGGCGGGGGGCTTACAATGAGCAGTTCTTC. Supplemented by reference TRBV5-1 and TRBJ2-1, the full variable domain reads KAGVTQTPRYLIKTRGQQVTLSCSPISGHRSVSWYQQTPGQGLQFLFEYFSETQRNKGNFPGRFSGRQFSNSRSEMNVSTLELGDSALYLCASSLDRRGAYNEQFFGPGTRLTVL.

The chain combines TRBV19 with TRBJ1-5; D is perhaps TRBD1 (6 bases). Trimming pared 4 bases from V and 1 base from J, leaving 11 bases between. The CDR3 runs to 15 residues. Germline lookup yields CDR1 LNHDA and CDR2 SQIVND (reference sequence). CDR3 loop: CASSTATGSNQPQHF. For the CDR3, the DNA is TGTGCCAGTAGTACAGCAACAGGGAGCAATCAGCCCCAGCATTTT.

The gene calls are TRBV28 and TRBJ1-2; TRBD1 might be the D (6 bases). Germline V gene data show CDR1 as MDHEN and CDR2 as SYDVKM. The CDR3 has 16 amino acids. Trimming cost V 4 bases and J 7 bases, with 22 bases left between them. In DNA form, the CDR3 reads TGTGCCAGCAGTTCAATTCGGACAGCTTTGCGATTTGGCTACACCTTC. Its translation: CASSSIRTALRFGYTF.

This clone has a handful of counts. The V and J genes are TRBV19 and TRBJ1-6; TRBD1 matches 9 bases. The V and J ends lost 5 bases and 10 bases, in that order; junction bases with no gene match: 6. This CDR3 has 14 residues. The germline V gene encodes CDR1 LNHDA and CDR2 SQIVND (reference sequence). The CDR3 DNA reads TGTGCCAGTAGTCTCGACAGGGGGTGGTCACCCCTCCACTTT. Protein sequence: CASSLDRGWSPLHF.

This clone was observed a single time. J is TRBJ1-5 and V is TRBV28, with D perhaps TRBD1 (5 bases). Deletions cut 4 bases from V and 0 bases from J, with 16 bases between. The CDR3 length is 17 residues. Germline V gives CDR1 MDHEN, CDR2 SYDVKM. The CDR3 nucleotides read TGTGCCAGCAGTTCGGGGGACCGAGGGAATAGCAATCAGCCCCAGCATTTT. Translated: CASSSGDRGNSNQPQHF. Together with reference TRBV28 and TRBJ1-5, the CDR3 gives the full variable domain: DVKVTQSSRYLVKRTGEKVFLECVQDMDHENMFWYRQDPGLGLRLIYFSYDVKMKEKGDIPEGYSVSREKKERFSLILESASTNQTSMYLCASSSGDRGNSNQPQHFGDGTRLSIL.

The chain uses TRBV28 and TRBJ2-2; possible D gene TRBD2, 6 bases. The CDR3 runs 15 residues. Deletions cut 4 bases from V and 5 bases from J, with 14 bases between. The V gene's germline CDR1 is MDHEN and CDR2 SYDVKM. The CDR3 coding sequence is TGTGCCAGCAGTTCCGGCGGGGCTCGTACCGGGGAGCTGTTTTTT. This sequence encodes CASSSGGARTGELFF. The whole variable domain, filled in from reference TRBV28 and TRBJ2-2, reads DVKVTQSSRYLVKRTGEKVFLECVQDMDHENMFWYRQDPGLGLRLIYFSYDVKMKEKGDIPEGYSVSREKKERFSLILESASTNQTSMYLCASSSGGARTGELFFGEGSRLTVL.

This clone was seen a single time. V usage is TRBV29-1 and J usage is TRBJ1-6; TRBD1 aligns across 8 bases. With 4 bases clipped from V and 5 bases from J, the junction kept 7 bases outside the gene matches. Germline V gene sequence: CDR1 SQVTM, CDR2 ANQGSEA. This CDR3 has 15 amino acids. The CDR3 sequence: CSVATGTGNNSPLHF. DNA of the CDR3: TGCAGCGTTGCGACCGGGACAGGAAATAATTCACCCCTCCACTTT.

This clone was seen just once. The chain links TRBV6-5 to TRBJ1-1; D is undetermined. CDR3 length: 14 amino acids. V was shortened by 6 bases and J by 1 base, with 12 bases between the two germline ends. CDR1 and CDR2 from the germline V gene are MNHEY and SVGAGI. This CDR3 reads CASRLGSSNTEAFF. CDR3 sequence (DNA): TGTGCCAGCAGACTAGGGTCATCGAACACTGAAGCTTTCTTT.

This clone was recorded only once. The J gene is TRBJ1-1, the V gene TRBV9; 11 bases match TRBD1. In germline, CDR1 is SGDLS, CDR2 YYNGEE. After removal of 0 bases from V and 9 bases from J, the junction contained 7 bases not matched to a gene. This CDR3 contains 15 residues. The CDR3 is CASSVGLGQGGQAFF. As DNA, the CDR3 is TGTGCCAGCAGCGTAGGCCTGGGACAGGGGGGTCAAGCTTTCTTT.

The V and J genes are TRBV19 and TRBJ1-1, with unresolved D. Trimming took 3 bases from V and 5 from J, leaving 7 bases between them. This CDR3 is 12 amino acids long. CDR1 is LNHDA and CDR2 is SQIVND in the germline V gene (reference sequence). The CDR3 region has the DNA TGTGCCAGTAGTATCCGAGTGACTGAAGCTTTCTTT. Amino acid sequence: CASSIRVTEAFF.

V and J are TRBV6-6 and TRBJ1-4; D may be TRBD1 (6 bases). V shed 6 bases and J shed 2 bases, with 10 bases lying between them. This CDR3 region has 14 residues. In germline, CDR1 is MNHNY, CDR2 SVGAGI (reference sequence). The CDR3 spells CASRSDSTNEKLFF. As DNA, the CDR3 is TGTGCCAGCAGGTCGGACAGCACTAATGAAAAACTGTTTTTT.

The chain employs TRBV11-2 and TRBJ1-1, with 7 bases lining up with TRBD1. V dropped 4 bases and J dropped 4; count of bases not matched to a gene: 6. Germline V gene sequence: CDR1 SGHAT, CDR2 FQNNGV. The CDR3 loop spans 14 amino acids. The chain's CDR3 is CASSSNTGATEAFF. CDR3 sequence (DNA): TGTGCCAGCAGCTCGAACACAGGGGCCACTGAAGCTTTCTTT.